The 30 T cell receptor beta chains below all came from one sample that was sequenced in a study of beta chain features in type 1 diabetes. The study reverse transcribed the entire isolated RNA, so it sequenced expressed TCRB transcripts. Sequencing used immunoSEQ multiplex PCR; TCRdb keeps in-frame clones, though not all of them. This table has under 900,000 clones, under 20% appearing once. Sequencing was carried out using naive CD4+ T cells from blood. The receptors shown here come from a woman between 18 and 29 years old in good health.

This clone has a handful of counts. The genes are TRBV5-1 and TRBJ2-1; 9 bases line up with TRBD1. The V gene end was trimmed by 4 bases and the J gene end by 5 bases; junction bases not matched to a gene: 7. Per germline, CDR1 SGHRS and CDR2 YFSETQ. CDR3 length: 15 residues. The CDR3 protein is CASSTGTGRDNEQFF. CDR3 sequence (DNA): TGCGCCAGCAGCACGGGGACAGGGAGGGACAATGAGCAGTTCTTC.

The rearrangement uses TRBV9 and TRBJ2-5, with D tentatively TRBD1 (6 bases). CDR1 and CDR2 (germline): SGDLS, YYNGEE. The CDR3 is 16 amino acids. V lost 4 bases and J 2 bases, leaving 18 bases between the germline ends. As DNA, the CDR3 is TGTGCCAGCAGCCCTCGGACAGTTTCCCGACAAGAGACCCAGTACTTC. Protein sequence: CASSPRTVSRQETQYF.

The chain combines TRBV9 with TRBJ2-5; TRBD1 aligns across 8 bases. This CDR3 is 16 amino acids long. J was trimmed by 5 bases and V by 0 bases; bases with no gene match: 9. Germline loops: CDR1 SGDLS, CDR2 YYNGEE. The CDR3 coding sequence is TGTGCCAGCAGCGTAGGGGCAGGGGGCGGTCGGGAGACCCAGTACTTC. It yields the protein CASSVGAGGGRETQYF.

The V and J genes are TRBV4-2 and TRBJ2-5; D tentatively fits TRBD1 or TRBD2 (5 bases each). CDR3 length: 15 amino acids. Trimming took 2 bases from V and 5 from J, leaving 15 bases between them. Germline CDR1 reads LGHNA; CDR2 reads YNFKEQ. The CDR3 nucleotides are TGTGCCAGCAGCCAAACCGGGACGAGGGCCGAGACCCAGTACTTC. Its protein product is CASSQTGTRAETQYF.

The chain couples TRBV5-1 to TRBJ1-1; D remains unclear. The V end was cut by 2 bases, the J end by 6 bases, with 14 bases between. The germline V gene has CDR1 SGHRS and CDR2 YFSETQ. There are 14 residues in the CDR3. Here the CDR3 DNA reads TGCGCCAGCAGCTTTTCGGTGGGAGTCTCTGAAGCTTTCTTT. Translated, it gives CASSFSVGVSEAFF.

The J gene is TRBJ2-7, the V gene TRBV5-1; no definite D call. This CDR3 spans 13 amino acids. Germline CDR1 and CDR2: SGHRS and YFSETQ. With 7 bases removed from V and 0 bases from J, the gap between germline ends came to 11 bases. CDR3 amino acids: CASATDSSYEQYF. In DNA, the CDR3 is TGCGCCAGCGCAACCGACTCCTCCTACGAGCAGTACTTC.

This clone was detected a few times. V gene TRBV2 combines with J gene TRBJ2-7; 8 nucleotides align to TRBD1. Germline CDR1 SNHLY, CDR2 FYNNEI. J gave up 4 bases and V 10 bases, and 15 bases lay outside the gene matches. This CDR3 region has 15 residues. The CDR3 here is CATMLRTGTRYEQYF. The CDR3 DNA is TGTGCCACCATGTTGAGGACAGGGACTCGGTACGAGCAGTACTTC.

This clone was found a few times. The chain recombines TRBV9 with TRBJ2-1, with TRBD2 matching 10 bases. V lost 4 bases to trimming and J lost 10 bases; unmatched junction nucleotides: 5. The germline gives CDR1 SGDLS, CDR2 YYNGEE. This CDR3 is built from 13 residues. The DNA of the CDR3 is TGTGCCAGCAGCACAACGACTAGCGGGGAGCAGTTCTTC. This gives the protein CASSTTTSGEQFF.

J is TRBJ2-1 and V is TRBV2; D gene unclear. Germline loops: CDR1 SNHLY, CDR2 FYNNEI. Trimming stripped 0 bases from V and 9 bases from J, with 12 bases between. The CDR3 is 14 amino acids. This CDR3 reads CASSEALSLGEQFF. DNA for the CDR3: TGTGCCAGCAGTGAAGCGCTCTCCCTGGGTGAGCAGTTCTTC.

This chain connects TRBV9 to TRBJ2-5, with TRBD2 identical over 10 bases. Germline values: CDR1 SGDLS, CDR2 YYNGEE. The CDR3 covers 15 residues. Trimming at V came to 3 bases and at J to 4 bases, leaving 6 bases not matched to a gene. This chain's CDR3 is CASSASSGRGETQYF. The CDR3 DNA reads as TGTGCCAGCAGCGCCTCGAGCGGGAGGGGAGAGACCCAGTACTTC.

This clone has just a few counts. This chain connects TRBV27 to TRBJ2-2; possibly TRBD2 for D (5 bases). V lost 6 bases, J lost 5 bases, and 22 bases lay in between. CDR1 and CDR2 (germline): MNHEY, SMNVEV (reference sequence). The CDR3 is 17 residues long. CDR3 protein: CASSRLEGVGWTGELFF. CDR3 bases: TGTGCCAGCAGCCGGTTAGAGGGAGTCGGTTGGACCGGGGAGCTGTTTTTT.

The V gene is TRBV7-2, the J gene TRBJ2-2; D gene uncertain. Per the germline V gene, CDR1 is SGHTA and CDR2 is FQGNSA. V dropped 5 bases and J dropped 4 bases, with 5 bases sitting between them. The CDR3 sequence is 12 residues long. Here the CDR3 DNA reads TGTGCCAGCAGCGTTTTCACCGGGGAGCTGTTTTTT. Protein product: CASSVFTGELFF. Combining the CDR3 with reference TRBV7-2 and TRBJ2-2 gives the whole variable domain GAGVSQSPSNKVTEKGKDVELRCDPISGHTALYWYRQSLGQGLEFLIYFQGNSAPDKSGLPSDRFSAERTGGSVSTLTIQRTQQEDSAVYLCASSVFTGELFFGEGSRLTVL.

This clone appeared a few times. Germline and junction disagree at one end, which may indicate a read error. The chain is built from TRBV10-3 and TRBJ2-1; D might be TRBD1 or TRBD2, each matching 7 bases. This CDR3 has 13 amino acids. Germline CDR1 ENHRY, CDR2 SYGVKD. The CDR3 DNA reads TGTGCCCTCAGCGAGACAGGGAGGGATGAGCAGTTCTTC. This gives the protein CALSETGRDEQFF.

This clone appeared a few times. This sequence joins TRBV5-4 and TRBJ2-5; the D call may be TRBD1 or TRBD2 (5 bases each). The V end lost 4 bases, the J end lost 0 bases, and 22 bases lay between the germline ends. This CDR3 has 18 amino acids. Germline V CDR1 and CDR2: SGHNT, YYREEE (reference sequence). The CDR3 DNA is TGTGCCAGCAGCACCCCAAGGGACGCATCTCCTTACCAAGAGACCCAGTACTTC. This codes for CASSTPRDASPYQETQYF.

The chain carries TRBV29-1 and TRBJ1-1; 9 positions agree with TRBD1. Trimming took 7 bases from V and 7 from J; bases not matched to a gene: 10. The CDR3 covers 13 residues. The germline gives CDR1 SQVTM, CDR2 ANQGSEA. CDR3 protein: CSAGGTGPYEAFF. CDR3 coding DNA: TGCAGCGCTGGAGGGACAGGGCCGTATGAAGCTTTCTTT.

The chain couples TRBV5-1 to TRBJ2-5, with D perhaps TRBD2 (5 bases). The DNA end is a closer match to TRBJ2-7, so the J assignment may be wrong. The CDR3 totals 13 residues. The germline CDR1 and CDR2 sequences are SGHRS and YFSETQ. Here the CDR3 DNA reads TGCGCCAGCAGCTTGGATAGAGGGAGCGAGCAGTACTTC. Its translation: CASSLDRGSEQYF.

The J gene is TRBJ2-3, the V gene TRBV10-3, with 12 positions matching TRBD2. From germline, CDR1 is ENHRY and CDR2 SYGVKD. This CDR3 has 14 residues. Losses at the gene ends were 10 bases for V and 6 bases for J; bases not matched to a gene: 8. The CDR3 nucleotides are TGTGCCACCTCTAGCGGGAGGGCCATGGATACGCAGTATTTT. It codes for CATSSGRAMDTQYF.

The chain couples TRBV5-4 to TRBJ2-3; 14 bases agree with TRBD2. CDR1 SGHNT and CDR2 YYREEE come from the germline V gene (reference sequence). V lost 4 bases to trimming and J lost 1 base; unmatched junction nucleotides: 5. The CDR3 extends over 17 amino acids. The CDR3 protein is CASSVGTSGSRTDTQYF. CDR3 in DNA: TGTGCCAGCAGCGTCGGGACTAGCGGGAGCCGCACAGATACGCAGTATTTT.

This clone was observed a few times. The CDR3 DNA follows: TGTGCCAGCAGCCCCGCCCAGGAGGGCCAAGGAGATACGCAGTATTTT. Translating it yields CASSPAQEGQGDTQYF. The chain carries TRBV7-2 and TRBJ2-3; tentative D call: TRBD2 (6 bases). From germline, CDR1 is SGHTA and CDR2 FQGNSA. V lost 5 bases, J lost 5 bases, and 20 bases lay in between. This CDR3 has 16 amino acids. The variable domain in full, with the rest retrieved from reference TRBV7-2 and TRBJ2-3, is GAGVSQSPSNKVTEKGKDVELRCDPISGHTALYWYRQSLGQGLEFLIYFQGNSAPDKSGLPSDRFSAERTGGSVSTLTIQRTQQEDSAVYLCASSPAQEGQGDTQYFGPGTRLTVL.

A few counts support this clone. The gene calls are TRBV7-9 and TRBJ2-1, with 8 bases matching TRBD1. V lost 1 base, J lost 8 bases, and 13 bases stayed unmatched. The CDR3 has 17 residues. CDR1 SEHNR and CDR2 FQNEAQ come from the germline V gene (reference sequence). The CDR3 loop is CASSLVRQGRVVHEQFF. As DNA, the CDR3 is TGTGCCAGCAGCTTAGTCCGACAGGGGCGGGTAGTCCATGAGCAGTTCTTC.

The rearrangement joins TRBV28 to TRBJ2-5; 9 nucleotides agree with TRBD1. Germline CDR1 MDHEN, CDR2 SYDVKM. The CDR3 covers 15 residues. Trimming took 6 bases from V and 2 from J; bases not matched to a gene: 7. Here the CDR3 reads CASSTGQGPQETQYF. For the CDR3, the DNA is TGTGCCAGCAGCACCGGACAGGGGCCTCAAGAGACCCAGTACTTC.

The rearrangement links TRBV5-6 to TRBJ1-4, with 12 bases lining up with TRBD1. Trimming removed 0 bases from V and 7 bases from J; junction bases left unmatched: 10. This CDR3 comprises 18 residues. The V gene's germline CDR1 is SGHDT and CDR2 YYEEEE. In DNA, the CDR3 is TGTGCCAGCAGCTTGGGCCGGGACAGGGGGCGGCAGCGTGAAAAACTGTTTTTT. The encoded protein is CASSLGRDRGRQREKLFF.

The chain couples TRBV29-1 to TRBJ2-1; TRBD2 might be the D (6 bases). CDR3 length equals 14 residues. Germline values: CDR1 SQVTM, CDR2 ANQGSEA. The V and J ends lost 3 bases and 9 bases respectively, with 18 bases between them. The CDR3 nucleotides read TGCAGCGTTGATCGCGGGGAATATCTGATTGAGCAGTTCTTC. It encodes CSVDRGEYLIEQFF.

The V and J genes are TRBV29-1 and TRBJ1-5, with TRBD1 identical over 7 bases. Germline V lookup: CDR1 SQVTM, CDR2 ANQGSEA. With V trimmed by 6 bases and J by 1 base, 6 bases remained unmatched. The CDR3 contains 14 residues. The CDR3, as DNA: TGCAGCGTACGACAGGGTGGGAGCAATCAGCCCCAGCATTTT. This gives the protein CSVRQGGSNQPQHF. The variable domain in full, with the rest retrieved from reference TRBV29-1 and TRBJ1-5, is SAVISQKPSRDICQRGTSLTIQCQVDSQVTMMFWYRQQPGQSLTLIATANQGSEATYESGFVIDKFPISRPNLTFSTLTVSNMSPEDSSIYLCSVRQGGSNQPQHFGDGTRLSIL.

This clone came up a few times. The CDR3 sequence: CASKRQPGDGYTF. The DNA of the CDR3 is TGTGCCAGCAAGAGACAGCCCGGGGATGGCTACACCTTC. The chain links TRBV28 to TRBJ1-2, with D possibly matching TRBD1 (5 bases). Germline CDR1 is MDHEN and CDR2 is SYDVKM. The germline V and J ends were trimmed by 7 bases and 6 bases, with 15 bases remaining between them. The CDR3 has 13 amino acids.

This rearrangement joins TRBV18 to TRBJ2-7, with 9 bases matching TRBD1. V lost 5 bases and J lost 2; bases outside the gene matches: 7. CDR1 KGHSH and CDR2 LQKENI come from the germline V gene. The CDR3 loop spans 15 amino acids. As DNA, the CDR3 is TGTGCCAGCTCAGAGGGACAGGGACTTCCCTACGAGCAGTACTTC. Translation: CASSEGQGLPYEQYF.

This CDR3 reads CASSLLAGSGNEQFF. DNA for the CDR3: TGTGCCAGCAGCTTACTGGCAGGGAGTGGCAATGAGCAGTTCTTC. The rearrangement links TRBV7-6 to TRBJ2-1; the D call may be TRBD1 or TRBD2 (5 bases each). V shed 2 bases and J shed 6 bases, with 14 bases lying between them. This CDR3 spans 15 amino acids. Germline CDR1 and CDR2: SGHVS and FNYEAQ.

V is TRBV15 and J is TRBJ2-1; D is ambiguous. Germline loops: CDR1 LNHNV, CDR2 YYDKDF (reference sequence). This CDR3 region has 13 residues. With 0 bases removed from V and 9 bases from J, the gap between germline ends came to 9 bases. CDR3 coding DNA: TGTGCCACCAGCAGAGATCCGGGTTCTGAGCAGTTCTTC. Protein product: CATSRDPGSEQFF.

This chain uses TRBV4-3 with TRBJ2-7; D gene unclear. The V gene lost 1 base and the J gene lost 4 bases, with 14 bases spanning the gap. The CDR3 consists of 15 residues. Germline-derived CDR1 and CDR2 are LGHNA and YSLEER. DNA of the CDR3: TGCGCCAGCAGCCAAGGTCCGGGTCCGTCTTACGAGCAGTACTTC. Its translation: CASSQGPGPSYEQYF.

CDR3 bases: TGTGCCAGCAGTCCACGGAGCTTCTCGGATACGCAGTATTTT. Translated, it gives CASSPRSFSDTQYF. The chain is built from TRBV7-2 and TRBJ2-3; D gene ambiguous. Germline lookup yields CDR1 SGHTA and CDR2 FQGNSA. V gave up 6 bases and J gave up 6 bases, with 16 bases separating them. The CDR3 covers 14 residues. Full variable domain (rest looked up from reference TRBV7-2 and TRBJ2-3): GAGVSQSPSNKVTEKGKDVELRCDPISGHTALYWYRQSLGQGLEFLIYFQGNSAPDKSGLPSDRFSAERTGGSVSTLTIQRTQQEDSAVYLCASSPRSFSDTQYFGPGTRLTVL.